The 18 T cell receptor beta chains given below trace back to one sample, sequenced in a study of molecular identifiers for immune sequencing clone quantification. Each CDR3 protein gets one entry after TCRdb re-called the PCR reads with MiXCR. The repertoire consists of about 640,000 distinct CDR3 sequences, with approximately 20% occurring once and the leading ten covering approximately 0.9%. The sequencing input was naive CD8+ T cells from blood, with Jurkat cell RNA spiked in. Subset here: FACS-sorted CD8+CD4-CCR7+CD45RA+ naive T cells. Receptors were obtained from a human donor in good health. Some libraries in this study had Jurkat cell RNA spiked in.

J is TRBJ2-2 and V is TRBV30; TRBD1 matches 8 bases. The CDR3 is 16 residues long. Trimming at V came to 4 bases and at J to 2 bases, leaving 9 bases not matched to a gene. CDR1 is GTSNPN, CDR2 SVGIG, per germline (reference sequence). CDR3 nucleotides: TGTGCCTGGATATTCCCGGACAGGGTTAACACCGGGGAGCTGTTTTTT. It is translated as CAWIFPDRVNTGELFF.

This clonotype was counted at least ten times. This rearrangement joins TRBV3-1 to TRBJ2-3; possibly TRBD2 for D (6 bases). CDR1 LGHDT and CDR2 YNNKEL come from the germline V gene (reference sequence). Between the trimmed V and J ends, which lost 5 bases and 5 bases, there was a span of 14 bases. CDR3 size: 14 residues. The CDR3 bases are TGTGCCAGCAGCAACTGGACTAATCTAGATACGCAGTATTTT. Its translation is CASSNWTNLDTQYF.

The gene calls are TRBV6-5 and TRBJ2-7; 7 bases are a match to TRBD2. V was clipped by 2 bases and J by 1 base; unmatched bases: 14. Germline V gene sequence: CDR1 MNHEY, CDR2 SVGAGI. The CDR3 has 18 residues. In nucleotides, the CDR3 is TGTGCCAGCAGTTACACGAGGGGTGTTAGCGGGCCTTCCTACGAGCAGTACTTC. This codes for CASSYTRGVSGPSYEQYF.

This clonotype has at least ten counts. The chain carries TRBV9 and TRBJ2-3; TRBD2 matches at 7 bases. Trimming took 2 bases from V and 4 from J; bases not matched to a gene: 7. This CDR3 spans 15 amino acids. The germline V gene has CDR1 SGDLS and CDR2 YYNGEE. CDR3 sequence reads: CASSVTRERSDTQYF. The CDR3 DNA reads as TGTGCCAGCAGCGTGACGCGGGAGAGGTCAGATACGCAGTATTTT.

This clonotype was detected once. Given a much more abundant clone one base away, this may be a read error. The rearrangement joins TRBV10-3 to TRBJ2-7, with 9 nucleotides matching TRBD1. Germline V gene sequence: CDR1 ENHRY, CDR2 SYGVKD. This CDR3 is 17 amino acids long. CDR3 bases: TGTGCCATCAGTGAGGAAGGACCGGGACAGGGTGCCTACGAGCGGTACTTC. This translates into CAISEEGPGQGAYERYF.

There are a few counts of this clonotype. This rearrangement joins TRBV19 to TRBJ2-1, with TRBD2 matching 11 bases. There are 15 residues in the CDR3. Germline CDR1 reads LNHDA; CDR2 reads SQIVND (reference sequence). Losses at the gene ends were 5 bases for V and 7 bases for J; bases not matched to a gene: 7. CDR3 in amino acids: CASSVTSGKGNEQFF. The CDR3 nucleotides are TGTGCCAGTAGTGTGACTAGCGGGAAGGGGAATGAGCAGTTCTTC.

This clonotype was seen a few times. V gene TRBV5-4 combines with J gene TRBJ1-2; 8 nucleotides match TRBD1. The V gene end was trimmed by 0 bases and the J gene end by 6 bases; junction bases not matched to a gene: 4. Germline lookup yields CDR1 SGHNT and CDR2 YYREEE (reference sequence). CDR3 length equals 14 residues. This CDR3 is CASSLVQGADGYTF. DNA for the CDR3: TGTGCCAGCAGCTTGGTCCAGGGGGCAGATGGCTACACCTTC.

This clonotype was observed many times. The V gene is TRBV5-4, the J gene TRBJ2-2; 8 bases are a match to TRBD2. The CDR3 spans 14 residues. V was pared by 5 bases and J by 8 bases, with 8 bases of the junction left unmatched. Germline CDR1 and CDR2: SGHNT and YYREEE (reference sequence). The CDR3 DNA reads TGTGCCAGCAGGGAACTAGCGGACGCGGGGGAGCTGTTTTTT. Protein: CASRELADAGELFF. The complete variable domain, with remaining parts taken from reference TRBV5-4 and TRBJ2-2, reads ETGVTQSPTHLIKTRGQQVTLRCSSQSGHNTVSWYQQALGQGPQFIFQYYREEENGRGNFPPRFSGLQFPNYSSELNVNALELDDSALYLCASRELADAGELFFGEGSRLTVL.

This clonotype was observed a few times. The chain links TRBV19 to TRBJ2-7; TRBD2 aligns across 10 bases. The CDR3 extends over 16 amino acids. In germline, CDR1 is LNHDA, CDR2 SQIVND (reference sequence). The V segment lost 1 base and the J segment 4 bases; nucleotides outside the gene matches: 7. The CDR3 bases are TGTGCCAGTAGTATAGGAAGGTTAGCGGGAGGATACGAGCAGTACTTC. The encoded protein is CASSIGRLAGGYEQYF.

Remarks on this clonotype: This CDR3 is missing its conserved last phenylalanine or tryptophan, likely due to a read error. The chain has TRBV7-9 and TRBJ2-5, with 7 bases lining up with TRBD1. The V segment lost 5 bases and the J segment 0 bases; nucleotides outside the gene matches: 6. Germline lookup yields CDR1 SEHNR and CDR2 FQNEAQ (reference sequence). CDR3 size: 15 residues. DNA of the CDR3: TGTGCCAGCAGCGAGAGGGACAGCTACCAAGAGACCCAGTACTCT. Translating it yields CASSERDSYQETQYS.

V and J are TRBV24-1 and TRBJ2-1; D is ambiguous. Germline CDR1 reads KGHDR; CDR2 reads SFDVKD. The CDR3 loop spans 11 amino acids. The germline V and J ends were trimmed by 7 bases and 13 bases, with 13 bases remaining between them. For the CDR3, the DNA is TGTGCCACCAGGGAAGGAGTCGATCAGTTCTTC. It yields the protein CATREGVDQFF.

There are a few counts of this clonotype. This clone may be a read error of a much larger clone one base away. The genes are TRBV6-1 and TRBJ2-5; TRBD1 matches 7 bases. V dropped 6 bases and J dropped 0; count of bases not matched to a gene: 1. This CDR3 has 13 amino acids. Germline-derived CDR1 and CDR2 are MNHNS and SASEGT. Here the CDR3 reads CASRGTDQETQYF. The CDR3 DNA is TGTGCCAGCAGGGGGACAGACCAAGAGACCCAGTACTTC.

This clonotype was seen only a few times. V gene TRBV18 combines with J gene TRBJ2-7, with a possible D match to TRBD2 (6 bases). Per the germline V gene, CDR1 is KGHSH and CDR2 is LQKENI. The V and J ends lost 2 bases and 0 bases respectively, with 14 bases between them. The CDR3 extends over 16 amino acids. The CDR3 sequence: CASSPEGGVFSYEQYF. CDR3 in DNA: TGTGCCAGCTCACCAGAGGGCGGGGTCTTCTCCTACGAGCAGTACTTC.

About this clonotype: A much larger clone sits a single nucleotide away, making a read error possible. The chain has TRBV6-2 or TRBV6-3 and TRBJ2-7; 7 bases line up with TRBD2. The CDR3 runs 16 residues. In germline, CDR1 is MNHEY, CDR2 SVGEGT. CDR3 coding DNA: TGTGCCAACAGTTACTCGAAGTGGGGGAGGGCCTACGAGCAGTACTTC. It yields the protein CANSYSKWGRAYEQYF.

For this clonotype: The CDR3 ends on some other residue instead of the conserved phenylalanine or tryptophan, so this is likely a read error. The rearrangement links TRBV20-1 to TRBJ2-4; possibly TRBD2 for D (6 bases). The V and J ends lost 3 bases and 2 bases respectively, with 8 bases between them. The CDR3 has 13 residues. Germline V gene data show CDR1 as DFQATT and CDR2 as SNEGSKA (reference sequence). CDR3 nucleotide sequence: TGCAGTGCTAGCGGGAGAACCAAAAACATTCAGTACCTC. This encodes CSASGRTKNIQYL.

The chain's CDR3 is CSASDKQGPSYGYTF. As DNA, the CDR3 is TGCAGTGCGAGTGACAAACAGGGGCCATCCTATGGCTACACCTTC. The chain combines TRBV20-1 with TRBJ1-2; 7 nucleotides align to TRBD1. This CDR3 is built from 15 residues. V lost 6 bases, J lost 4 bases, and 14 bases stayed unmatched. CDR1 and CDR2 from the germline V gene are DFQATT and SNEGSKA (reference sequence).

In its sample, this clonotype was seen a few times. A read error may be the cause here, since a much bigger clone is one base away. This CDR3 fails to terminate in the conserved phenylalanine or tryptophan, so it likely reflects a read error. J is TRBJ2-3 and V is TRBV15; 7 bases line up with TRBD2. Per germline, CDR1 LNHNV and CDR2 YYDKDF (reference sequence). CDR3 length equals 16 residues. J was trimmed by 1 base and V by 3 bases; bases with no gene match: 7. The CDR3, as DNA: TGTGCCACCAGCAGCCTCCCGGGGGGACGCACAGATACGCAGTATTCT. Encoded protein: CATSSLPGGRTDTQYS.

The genes are TRBV30 and TRBJ1-5; possible D gene TRBD1, 5 bases. Between the trimmed V and J ends, which lost 0 bases and 2 bases, there was a span of 17 bases. This CDR3 region has 17 residues. In germline, CDR1 is GTSNPN, CDR2 SVGIG (reference sequence). The CDR3 DNA sequence: TGTGCCTGGAGTGTTGGTGTGGGGCGGTGGGGCAATCAGCCCCAGCATTTT. It codes for CAWSVGVGRWGNQPQHF.